Shown below are 10 T cell receptor beta chains from a single sample sequenced in a study of blood T cell repertoires in COVID-19. The protocol was immunoSEQ multiplex PCR, while the TCRdb copy is restricted to in-frame clones and leaves out a portion. Of 120,000 to 150,000 clones in the sample, around 80% were seen once. Sequenced sample: peripheral blood. These TCRs come from a human donor with acute or convalescent COVID-19. The donor label of this sample is uncertain.

The chain joins TRBV6-4 to TRBJ2-3; the D is unclear. In germline, CDR1 is MRHNA, CDR2 SNTAGT. The V end lost 5 bases, the J end lost 4 bases, and 10 bases lay between the germline ends. The CDR3 runs 13 residues. The CDR3 protein is CASSLEYSDTQYF. The CDR3 region has the DNA TGTGCCAGCAGTTTAGAGTATTCAGATACGCAGTATTTT.

The genes are TRBV6-6 and TRBJ1-5, with D perhaps TRBD1 (5 bases). This CDR3 contains 15 residues. With 6 bases removed from V and 0 bases from J, the gap between germline ends came to 12 bases. Germline values: CDR1 MNHNY, CDR2 SVGAGI (reference sequence). The CDR3 nucleotides read TGTGCCAGCAGCCCTGGACACAATAGCAATCAGCCCCAGCATTTT. Protein sequence: CASSPGHNSNQPQHF.

The chain carries TRBV19 and TRBJ2-7; possible D gene TRBD1, 6 bases. Germline V gives CDR1 LNHDA, CDR2 SQIVND (reference sequence). V lost 7 bases and J 1 base, leaving 17 bases between the germline ends. This CDR3 is built from 15 residues. The CDR3 loop reads CASTLCWGQSYEQYF. As DNA, the CDR3 is TGTGCCAGTACTCTTTGCTGGGGGCAATCCTACGAGCAGTACTTC. Full variable domain (outside the CDR3, taken from reference TRBV19 and TRBJ2-7): DGGITQSPKYLFRKEGQNVTLSCEQNLNHDAMYWYRQDPGQGLRLIYYSQIVNDFQKGDIAEGYSVSREKKESFPLTVTSAQKNPTAFYLCASTLCWGQSYEQYFGPGTRLTVT.

J is TRBJ2-7 and V is TRBV11-3, with D possibly being TRBD2 (6 bases). This CDR3 is 15 amino acids long. Germline V gene lookup returns CDR1 SGHNT and CDR2 YENEEA. V lost 4 bases, J lost 3 bases, and 16 bases lay in between. The chain's CDR3 is CASSSGTGRLYEQYF. DNA for the CDR3: TGTGCCAGCAGCTCAGGGACTGGTCGCCTCTACGAGCAGTACTTC.

The genes are TRBV5-1 and TRBJ1-1; TRBD1 agrees at 7 bases. This CDR3 comprises 13 residues. The germline CDR1 and CDR2 sequences are SGHRS and YFSETQ. The J segment lost 7 bases and the V segment lost 4 bases, leaving 7 bases of the junction unmatched. The CDR3 DNA sequence: TGCGCCAGCAGCCCCGACAGGGTAAATGAAGCTTTCTTT. This translates into CASSPDRVNEAFF.

This chain joins TRBV5-6 and TRBJ1-6, with 7 bases lining up with TRBD1. The CDR3 is 16 residues long. From germline, CDR1 is SGHDT and CDR2 YYEEEE. V shed 4 bases, J shed 8 bases, and the junction held 12 bases outside the gene matches. Here the CDR3 DNA reads TGTGCCAGCAGCGTCATCTCACAGGGGCCCGATTCACCCCTCCACTTT. Translation gives CASSVISQGPDSPLHF.

The chain joins TRBV11-3 to TRBJ2-1; D is undetermined. The length of the CDR3 is 14 residues. The ends were cut back, 1 base at V and 7 bases at J, with 11 bases in the middle. CDR1 SGHNT and CDR2 YENEEA come from the germline V gene. The DNA for the CDR3 is TGTGCCAGCAGCTTAGGGCGGTATGGGAATGAGCAGTTCTTC. This codes for CASSLGRYGNEQFF. The full variable domain, its missing parts supplied by reference TRBV11-3 and TRBJ2-1, is EAGVVQSPRYKIIEKKQPVAFWCNPISGHNTLYWYLQNLGQGPELLIRYENEEAVDDSQLPKDRFSAERLKGVDSTLKIQPAELGDSAVYLCASSLGRYGNEQFFGPGTRLTVL.

This clone occurred once. This rearrangement joins TRBV29-1 to TRBJ1-1; no reliable D call. The germline V gene encodes CDR1 SQVTM and CDR2 ANQGSEA. CDR3 length equals 17 residues. V was shortened by 4 bases and J by 4 bases, with 25 bases between the two germline ends. DNA of the CDR3: TGCAGCGTTGTCAGTCTCAGGATGGTAGCGGTCGCCACTGAAGCTTTCTTT. This sequence encodes CSVVSLRMVAVATEAFF.

J is TRBJ1-4 and V is TRBV6-5, with D hard to call. Germline V gives CDR1 MNHEY, CDR2 SVGAGI. CDR3 length: 16 amino acids. Trimming left V 2 bases short and J 0 bases short, with 10 bases between. The CDR3 DNA sequence: TGTGCCAGCAGTTACGGCAGGTTATCAACTAATGAAAAACTGTTTTTT. As protein: CASSYGRLSTNEKLFF.

This chain links TRBV2 with TRBJ1-2, with TRBD1 as a possible D gene (6 bases). Germline V gene sequence: CDR1 SNHLY, CDR2 FYNNEI. V was pared by 3 bases and J by 6 bases, with 11 bases between. The CDR3 runs 13 residues. The chain's CDR3 is CASSDRGGDGYTF. CDR3 nucleotides: TGTGCCAGCAGTGACCGCGGGGGCGATGGCTACACCTTC.